The 31 T cell receptor beta chains given below trace back to one sample, sequenced in a study of cytomegalovirus exposure and HLA in healthy donors. In the PCR, 60 Vbeta and 13 Jbeta primers were used. Assay used: immunoSEQ multiplex PCR; TCRdb lists only in-frame clones, some missing. The data show approximately 200,000 clones, 81% seen once. The sample was PBMCs. Every receptor here comes from a woman aged 18-29 years in good health and CMV-seropositive.

J is TRBJ1-5 and V is TRBV4-2; D is unclear. Trimming stripped 1 base from V and 0 bases from J, with 7 bases between. Germline values: CDR1 LGHNA, CDR2 YNFKEQ. The CDR3 totals 15 residues. The CDR3 sequence is CASSQAGISNQPQHF. CDR3 nucleotide sequence: TGTGCCAGCAGCCAAGCAGGAATTAGCAATCAGCCCCAGCATTTT.

This clone showed up just once. This sequence joins TRBV9 and TRBJ1-6; possible D gene TRBD1, 5 bases. Germline V lookup: CDR1 SGDLS, CDR2 YYNGEE. The V and J ends lost 3 bases and 6 bases respectively, with 10 bases between them. This CDR3 contains 14 residues. The CDR3 protein is CASSAGTSNSPLHF. In DNA form, the CDR3 reads TGTGCCAGCAGCGCCGGGACTTCTAATTCACCCCTCCACTTT.

This clone was observed a single time. The J gene is TRBJ2-5, the V gene TRBV6-1, with 11 bases identical to TRBD2. The CDR3 covers 16 residues. Looked up from germline, CDR1 is MNHNS and CDR2 is SASEGT. Unmatched junction bases numbered 7, after V lost 1 base and J lost 6 bases. The CDR3 DNA follows: TGTGCCAGCAGTGAAGAGACTAGCGGGGCCTCAAAGACCCAGTACTTC. This translates into CASSEETSGASKTQYF.

This chain connects TRBV9 to TRBJ1-1, with 10 bases fitting TRBD1. This CDR3 region has 15 residues. V was clipped by 5 bases and J by 7 bases; unmatched bases: 11. CDR1 and CDR2 from the germline V gene are SGDLS and YYNGEE. The CDR3 DNA follows: TGTGCCAGCAGTTGGGGACAGGGGCCGGGGAATGAAGCTTTCTTT. Translating it yields CASSWGQGPGNEAFF. Filled out from reference TRBV9 and TRBJ1-1, the complete variable domain reads DSGVTQTPKHLITATGQRVTLRCSPRSGDLSVYWYQQSLDQGLQFLIQYYNGEERAKGNILERFSAQQFPDLHSELNLSSLELGDSALYFCASSWGQGPGNEAFFGQGTRLTVV.

The chain joins TRBV2 to TRBJ1-1, with a tentative D call TRBD1 (6 bases). This CDR3 spans 15 amino acids. The ends were cut back, 8 bases at V and 1 base at J, with 17 bases in the middle. Germline V lookup: CDR1 SNHLY, CDR2 FYNNEI. As DNA, the CDR3 is TGTGCCAGCTACGCTTCGGACAGTTGGAACACTGAAGCTTTCTTT. Protein product: CASYASDSWNTEAFF.

This clone appeared a few times. The genes are TRBV27 and TRBJ1-1, with 7 bases identical to TRBD1. This CDR3 is built from 14 residues. Trimming removed 6 bases from V and 2 bases from J; junction bases left unmatched: 6. Germline V lookup: CDR1 MNHEY, CDR2 SMNVEV (reference sequence). The CDR3 nucleotides read TGTGCCAGCAGAGCCCGGGACAGAAACACTGAAGCTTTCTTT. It specifies CASRARDRNTEAFF.

The rearrangement joins TRBV19 to TRBJ1-2; D uncertain. Looked up from germline, CDR1 is LNHDA and CDR2 is SQIVND (reference sequence). The CDR3 has 14 residues. V was shortened by 5 bases and J by 7 bases, with 17 bases between the two germline ends. The CDR3, as DNA: TGTGCCAGTAGTTCCACCGCGGGTGTTCTTGGCTACACCTTC. Translated: CASSSTAGVLGYTF.

The rearrangement joins TRBV30 to TRBJ2-5; tentatively, D is TRBD2 (8 bases). The V end lost 6 bases, the J end lost 12 bases, and 26 bases lay between the germline ends. Germline lookup yields CDR1 GTSNPN and CDR2 SVGIG (reference sequence). The CDR3 runs 14 residues. CDR3 DNA sequence: TGTGCCTGTGCCTCCGGCGGGGGGCAAGGGGGCAAGTACTTC. Residues: CACASGGGQGGKYF.

V and J are TRBV5-6 and TRBJ2-4; perhaps TRBD1 as D (6 bases). This CDR3 contains 13 residues. Trimming pared 4 bases from V and 1 base from J, leaving 6 bases between. The germline V gene has CDR1 SGHDT and CDR2 YYEEEE. The CDR3 region is CASSQGAKNIQYF. DNA of the CDR3: TGTGCCAGCAGCCAGGGGGCCAAAAACATTCAGTACTTC.

The chain joins TRBV27 to TRBJ1-2, with D unclear. This CDR3 is 13 amino acids long. The V gene's germline CDR1 is MNHEY and CDR2 SMNVEV (reference sequence). The germline V and J ends were trimmed by 3 bases and 4 bases, with 9 bases remaining between them. CDR3 sequence: CASSLGRAYGYTF. Written as DNA, the CDR3 is TGTGCCAGCAGTTTGGGGAGGGCCTATGGCTACACCTTC.

The chain combines TRBV14 with TRBJ1-3; a weak D match, TRBD1 (5 bases). Per germline, CDR1 SGHDN and CDR2 FVKESK. V lost 7 bases, J lost 4 bases, and 17 bases lay in between. The CDR3 runs to 15 residues. The CDR3 is CASTSGLLWGNTIYF. The CDR3 nucleotides read TGTGCCAGCACATCAGGGCTTCTATGGGGAAACACCATATATTTT.

A single count supports this clone. This chain uses TRBV11-3 with TRBJ1-3; no firm D call. Germline V CDR1 and CDR2: SGHNT, YENEEA. The CDR3 runs 17 residues. Trimming took off 1 base at V and 0 bases at J, with 13 bases between the two ends. The CDR3 region is CASSLGPSGHSGNTIYF. The CDR3 DNA is TGTGCCAGCAGCTTAGGCCCCTCAGGCCACTCTGGAAACACCATATATTTT.

V gene TRBV30 combines with J gene TRBJ2-7, with a weak D call TRBD1 (6 bases). The CDR3 totals 14 residues. The germline V gene encodes CDR1 GTSNPN and CDR2 SVGIG (reference sequence). Trimming cost V 0 bases and J 0 bases, with 9 bases left between them. The DNA of the CDR3 is TGTGCCTGGAGTGTACAGGGACACTCCTACGAGCAGTACGTC. Translating it yields CAWSVQGHSYEQYV.

The J gene is TRBJ1-6, the V gene TRBV7-2; D unclear. The CDR3 covers 16 residues. Per the germline V gene, CDR1 is SGHTA and CDR2 is FQGNSA. Trimming removed 5 bases at V and 10 bases at J, with 21 bases between. The CDR3, as DNA: TGTGCCAGCAGCGGGAGTCAGATACGCGCATTATCACCCCTCCACTTT. Protein product: CASSGSQIRALSPLHF.

The chain uses TRBV7-9 and TRBJ2-1; D is perhaps TRBD1 (5 bases). V lost 8 bases and J lost 2, with 10 bases in between. This CDR3 comprises 13 residues. CDR1 and CDR2 from the germline V gene are SEHNR and FQNEAQ (reference sequence). CDR3 bases: TGTGCCAGCCCAGGACAAGCCTACAATGAGCAGTTCTTC. Its translation is CASPGQAYNEQFF.

V usage is TRBV30 and J usage is TRBJ1-6; 10 nucleotides agree with TRBD1. CDR3 size: 13 residues. V shed 4 bases and J 9 bases; nucleotides not matched to a gene: 3. Germline lookup yields CDR1 GTSNPN and CDR2 SVGIG (reference sequence). The CDR3 loop is CAWNGQGGSPLHF. The CDR3 coding sequence is TGTGCCTGGAACGGACAGGGGGGTTCACCCCTCCACTTT.

The chain recombines TRBV4-3 with TRBJ2-1; 12 bases line up with TRBD2. The J segment lost 8 bases and the V segment lost 0 bases, leaving 8 bases of the junction unmatched. Germline values: CDR1 LGHNA, CDR2 YSLEER. This CDR3 is built from 17 residues. CDR3 in DNA: TGCGCCAGCAGCCAAGATCAGCCTAGCGGGGGGGCCGATGAGCAGTTCTTC. Translation gives CASSQDQPSGGADEQFF.

This CDR3 is CASSEILGKRGEQYF. The CDR3 nucleotides are TGTGCCAGCAGTGAGATCTTAGGAAAAAGGGGGGAGCAGTACTTC. The gene calls are TRBV6-1 and TRBJ2-7; the D gene is possibly TRBD1 (6 bases). Germline-derived CDR1 and CDR2 are MNHNS and SASEGT. Trimming left V 3 bases short and J 7 bases short, with 19 bases between. The CDR3 runs to 15 residues.

The chain uses TRBV14 and TRBJ2-7; D possibly corresponds to TRBD2 (7 bases). V lost 1 base, J lost 10 bases, and 17 bases lay in between. This CDR3 contains 14 residues. Germline V gene data show CDR1 as SGHDN and CDR2 as FVKESK. The CDR3, as DNA: TGTGCCAGCAGCCAAGCGACGGGGGGCGCGAGACAGTACGTC. As protein: CASSQATGGARQYV.

This clone showed up just once. V is TRBV11-3 and J is TRBJ2-3, with D possibly matching TRBD1 (5 bases). This CDR3 comprises 18 residues. The V gene lost 6 bases and the J gene lost 0 bases, with 22 bases spanning the gap. CDR1 and CDR2 from the germline V gene are SGHNT and YENEEA. The CDR3 sequence is CASSSGRVQSSSTDTQYF. Written as DNA, the CDR3 is TGTGCCAGCAGTAGTGGCAGGGTCCAGAGTTCTAGCACAGATACGCAGTATTTT.

V gene TRBV6-5 combines with J gene TRBJ1-6; D is unresolved. Trimming took off 0 bases at V and 11 bases at J, with 8 bases between the two ends. The CDR3 is 13 amino acids. Germline lookup yields CDR1 MNHEY and CDR2 SVGAGI. The CDR3 coding sequence is TGTGCCAGCAGTTACTCAGCGTCCACACCCCTCCACTTT. Translation: CASSYSASTPLHF.

The chain recombines TRBV6-5 with TRBJ2-5; weak D call: TRBD2 (5 bases). The V end was cut by 3 bases, the J end by 11 bases, with 19 bases between. The germline V gene has CDR1 MNHEY and CDR2 SVGAGI. The CDR3 is made up of 14 amino acids. Here the CDR3 DNA reads TGTGCCAGCAGTTATGAAGTCGGGGAAAGGGAGCAGTACTTC. It translates to CASSYEVGEREQYF.

The chain combines TRBV29-1 with TRBJ2-1; TRBD2 matches 7 bases. Germline values: CDR1 SQVTM, CDR2 ANQGSEA. The V and J ends lost 3 bases and 8 bases, in that order; junction bases with no gene match: 13. The CDR3 is 15 amino acids. The CDR3 DNA reads TGCAGCGTTGACGGGGAGGGAATTTCTAGCTATGAGCAGTTCTTC. Translation: CSVDGEGISSYEQFF.

The V call is TRBV19, the J call TRBJ1-2, with a weak D call TRBD1 (5 bases). V lost 0 bases and J 7 bases, leaving 9 bases between the germline ends. Germline V CDR1 and CDR2: LNHDA, SQIVND (reference sequence). The CDR3 covers 13 residues. CDR3 in amino acids: CASSIDRVGGYTF. For the CDR3, the DNA is TGTGCCAGTAGTATAGACAGGGTTGGTGGCTACACCTTC.

The chain has TRBV30 and TRBJ1-5; 7 bases map to TRBD1. The ends lost 1 base at V and 6 bases at J; junction bases unmatched: 6. Germline V lookup: CDR1 GTSNPN, CDR2 SVGIG (reference sequence). CDR3 length: 14 amino acids. CDR3 in amino acids: CAWSGGTVRQPQHF. CDR3 coding DNA: TGTGCCTGGAGTGGTGGGACAGTTCGTCAGCCCCAGCATTTT.

This chain's CDR3 is CASSPPTGLNTGELFF. The CDR3 DNA reads as TGTGCCAGCTCACCACCTACAGGGCTGAACACCGGGGAGCTGTTTTTT. This rearrangement joins TRBV18 to TRBJ2-2, with D perhaps TRBD1 (6 bases). The CDR3 is 16 residues long. V was pared by 0 bases and J by 1 base, with 9 bases between. From germline, CDR1 is KGHSH and CDR2 LQKENI.

The chain uses TRBV27 and TRBJ1-1; TRBD1 might be the D (6 bases). The CDR3 consists of 14 residues. Trimming removed 4 bases at V and 1 base at J, with 10 bases between. CDR1 MNHEY and CDR2 SMNVEV come from the germline V gene (reference sequence). CDR3 nucleotides: TGTGCCAGCAGTTATCAGGGGCAGAACACTGAAGCTTTCTTT. Encoded protein: CASSYQGQNTEAFF.

As to this clone: In the same sample, other DNA sequences code for this CDR3. The V call is TRBV6-5, the J call TRBJ1-1; no reliable D call. Germline V gene sequence: CDR1 MNHEY, CDR2 SVGAGI. The V end lost 2 bases, the J end lost 11 bases, and 9 bases lay between the germline ends. The CDR3 has 11 residues. CDR3 loop: CASSYRGGAFF. The CDR3, as DNA: TGTGCCAGCAGTTACCGGGGAGGTGCTTTCTTT.

This clone was seen just once. The V call is TRBV28, the J call TRBJ2-2; possible D gene TRBD1, 5 bases. Germline V CDR1 and CDR2: MDHEN, SYDVKM. The germline V and J ends were trimmed by 6 bases and 4 bases, with 15 bases remaining between them. The length of the CDR3 is 15 residues. The CDR3 loop reads CASRNDQGITGELFF. The DNA for the CDR3 is TGTGCCAGCAGGAACGACCAGGGTATCACCGGGGAGCTGTTTTTT.

This sequence joins TRBV6-1 and TRBJ2-4; D possibly corresponds to TRBD2 (6 bases). Germline CDR1 MNHNS, CDR2 SASEGT. The V end lost 7 bases, the J end lost 5 bases, and 18 bases lay between the germline ends. This CDR3 is built from 15 residues. The CDR3 here is CASTLTPGSQNIQYF. As DNA, the CDR3 is TGTGCCAGCACCCTCACCCCCGGGAGCCAAAACATTCAGTACTTC.

The chain links TRBV9 to TRBJ2-1; TRBD2 is a possible D gene (6 bases). The CDR3 loop spans 13 amino acids. The germline V gene has CDR1 SGDLS and CDR2 YYNGEE. The V gene lost 3 bases and the J gene lost 8 bases, with 12 bases spanning the gap. The CDR3: CASSGGVGDEQFF. The CDR3 DNA sequence: TGTGCCAGCAGCGGGGGGGTGGGGGATGAGCAGTTCTTC. The variable domain in full, completed from reference TRBV9 and TRBJ2-1, reads DSGVTQTPKHLITATGQRVTLRCSPRSGDLSVYWYQQSLDQGLQFLIQYYNGEERAKGNILERFSAQQFPDLHSELNLSSLELGDSALYFCASSGGVGDEQFFGPGTRLTVL.